What follows are 8 T cell receptor beta chains derived from one specimen sequenced in a study of shared clonotypes between healthy human individuals. The table came from immunoSEQ multiplex PCR; TCRdb's copy has only in-frame clones and leaves some out. The repertoire holds 600,000 to 700,000 clones, around 73% seen once, with around 2% in the top ten. Sequencing was done on a sample of memory CD4+ T cells sorted from blood. The subset here: CD45RA-negative fraction. These receptors all stem from a woman in her twenties or thirties in good health.

With respect to this clone: Other DNA sequences in the sample encode the same CDR3. This sequence joins TRBV28 and TRBJ2-7; a weak D match, TRBD1 (5 bases). Germline CDR1 is MDHEN and CDR2 is SYDVKM. Between the trimmed V and J ends, which lost 2 bases and 4 bases, there was a span of 6 bases. The CDR3 totals 12 residues. The CDR3 nucleotides read TGTGCCAGCAGTTTAGACAGTTACGAGCAGTACTTC. Its protein is CASSLDSYEQYF.

This sequence joins TRBV10-3 and TRBJ2-3, with 9 bases that match TRBD1. Germline V gives CDR1 ENHRY, CDR2 SYGVKD. Germline trimming cut 6 bases from V and 1 base from J; bases unmatched to any gene: 5. This CDR3 is built from 15 residues. The CDR3 here is CAISRTGDRTDTQYF. CDR3 nucleotide sequence: TGTGCCATCAGCCGGACAGGGGATCGCACAGATACGCAGTATTTT.

This clone has a count of ten or more. This rearrangement joins TRBV28 to TRBJ2-5; the match to TRBD1 covers 7 bases. In germline, CDR1 is MDHEN, CDR2 SYDVKM. After removal of 3 bases from V and 1 base from J, the junction contained 5 bases not matched to a gene. This CDR3 region has 15 residues. CDR3 DNA sequence: TGTGCCAGCAGTTTGTCAGGGGGAATCCAAGAGACCCAGTACTTC. Translating gives CASSLSGGIQETQYF.

The genes are TRBV28 and TRBJ1-1; a possible D gene is TRBD1 (6 bases). Trimming cost V 5 bases and J 2 bases, with 9 bases left between them. This CDR3 has 13 residues. CDR1 is MDHEN, CDR2 SYDVKM, per germline. CDR3 loop: CASSGGHNTEAFF. The CDR3 bases are TGTGCCAGCAGTGGGGGCCATAACACTGAAGCTTTCTTT.

The chain joins TRBV19 to TRBJ2-3, with 10 bases lining up with TRBD2. There are 15 residues in the CDR3. Germline V gene lookup returns CDR1 LNHDA and CDR2 SQIVND (reference sequence). V lost 2 bases and J lost 6; bases outside the gene matches: 5. Here the CDR3 DNA reads TGTGCCAGTAGTATACAAAGCGGGAGGGAGGATACGCAGTATTTT. As protein: CASSIQSGREDTQYF.

This clone has only one observation. The chain links TRBV28 to TRBJ2-7, with D possibly TRBD1 on 6 matching bases. The V and J ends lost 7 bases and 2 bases respectively, with 18 bases between them. Germline-derived CDR1 and CDR2 are MDHEN and SYDVKM. The CDR3 length is 15 residues. The CDR3: CASTSAGQQTYEQYF. The CDR3 bases are TGTGCCAGCACTTCGGCTGGACAGCAAACCTACGAGCAGTACTTC.

The chain couples TRBV6-5 to TRBJ2-5, with 7 bases aligning to TRBD2. With V trimmed by 7 bases and J by 6 bases, 14 bases remained unmatched. Germline CDR1 and CDR2: MNHEY and SVGAGI. The CDR3 has 15 amino acids. The CDR3 DNA follows: TGTGCCAGCACTATAGTGGCGGGAGAGAGACAGACCCAGTACTTC. Its protein is CASTIVAGERQTQYF.

V and J are TRBV5-4 and TRBJ2-7; 15 bases map to TRBD2. CDR3 size: 16 residues. Per germline, CDR1 SGHNT and CDR2 YYREEE (reference sequence). V gave up 2 bases and J gave up 5 bases; unmatched junction bases: 5. CDR3: CASSFGTSGRWDEQYF. CDR3 coding DNA: TGTGCCAGCAGCTTTGGGACTAGCGGGAGGTGGGACGAGCAGTACTTC.